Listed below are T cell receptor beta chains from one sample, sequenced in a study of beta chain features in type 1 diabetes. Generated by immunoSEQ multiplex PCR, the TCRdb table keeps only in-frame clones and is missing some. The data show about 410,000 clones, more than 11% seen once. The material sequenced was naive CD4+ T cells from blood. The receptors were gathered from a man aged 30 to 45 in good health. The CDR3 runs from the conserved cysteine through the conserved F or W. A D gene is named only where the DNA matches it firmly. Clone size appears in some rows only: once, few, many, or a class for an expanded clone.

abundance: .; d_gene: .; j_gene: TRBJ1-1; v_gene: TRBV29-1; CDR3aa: CSESWGDTEAFF; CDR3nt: TGCAGCGAGAGCTGGGGAGACACTGAAGCTTTCTTT
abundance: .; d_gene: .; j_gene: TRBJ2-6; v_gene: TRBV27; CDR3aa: CAIARGSGANVLTF; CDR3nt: TGTGCCATCGCAAGGGGGTCTGGGGCCAACGTCCTGACTTTC
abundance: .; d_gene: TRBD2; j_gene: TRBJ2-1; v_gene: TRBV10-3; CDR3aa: CAIGVRGDNEQFF; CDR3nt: TGTGCCATCGGAGTTCGGGGGGACAATGAGCAGTTCTTC
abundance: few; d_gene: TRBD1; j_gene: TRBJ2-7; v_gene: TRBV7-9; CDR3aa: CASSKDRGLDEQYF; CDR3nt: TGTGCCAGCAGCAAGGACAGGGGGCTCGACGAGCAGTACTTC
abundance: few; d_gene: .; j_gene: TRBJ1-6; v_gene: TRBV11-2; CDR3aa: CASSLVLGANSPLHF; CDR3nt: TGTGCCAGCAGCTTAGTGTTGGGGGCCAATTCACCCCTCCACTTT
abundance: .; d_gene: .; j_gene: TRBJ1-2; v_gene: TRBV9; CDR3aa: CASSYRPINYGYTF; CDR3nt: TGTGCCAGCAGTTACAGACCTATAAACTATGGCTACACCTTC
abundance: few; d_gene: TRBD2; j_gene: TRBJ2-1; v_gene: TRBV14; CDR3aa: CASSNGLAGIDEQFF; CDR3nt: TGTGCCAGCAGCAATGGACTAGCGGGGATAGATGAGCAGTTCTTC
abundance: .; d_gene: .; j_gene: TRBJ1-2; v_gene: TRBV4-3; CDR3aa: CASSRAGYQDYGYTF; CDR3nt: TGCGCCAGCAGCCGGGCAGGGTACCAAGACTATGGCTACACCTTC
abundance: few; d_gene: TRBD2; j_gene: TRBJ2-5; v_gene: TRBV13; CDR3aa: CASSLASGGLETQYF; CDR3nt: TGTGCCAGCAGCTTAGCCAGCGGGGGGTTAGAGACCCAGTACTTC
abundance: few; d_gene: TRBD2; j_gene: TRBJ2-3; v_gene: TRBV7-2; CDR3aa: CASSGTSGTSTDTQYF; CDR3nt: TGTGCCAGCAGCGGGACTAGCGGGACTTCCACAGATACGCAGTATTTT
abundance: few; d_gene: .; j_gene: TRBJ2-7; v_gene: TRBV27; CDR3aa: CASSLKMGSEQYF; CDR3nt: TGTGCCAGCAGTTTGAAAATGGGGAGCGAGCAGTACTTC
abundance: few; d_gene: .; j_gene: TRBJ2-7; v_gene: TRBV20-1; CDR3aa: CSAAQAYEQYF; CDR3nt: TGCAGTGCAGCCCAGGCCTACGAGCAGTACTTC
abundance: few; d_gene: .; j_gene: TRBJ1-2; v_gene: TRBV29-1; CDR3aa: CSVQTGGYTF; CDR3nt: TGCAGCGTGCAAACTGGAGGCTACACCTTC
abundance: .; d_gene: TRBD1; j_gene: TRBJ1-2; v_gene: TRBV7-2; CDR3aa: CASSSDRAYGYTF; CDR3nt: TGTGCCAGCAGCTCGGACAGGGCGTATGGCTACACCTTC
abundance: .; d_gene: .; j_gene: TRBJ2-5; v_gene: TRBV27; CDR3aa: CASSLSLATQETQYF; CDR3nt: TGTGCCAGCAGTTTATCGCTGGCCACGCAAGAGACCCAGTACTTC
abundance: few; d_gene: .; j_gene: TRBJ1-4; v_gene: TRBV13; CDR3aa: CASSLGSMREKLFF; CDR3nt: TGTGCCAGCAGCTTAGGGAGTATGCGAGAAAAACTGTTTTTT
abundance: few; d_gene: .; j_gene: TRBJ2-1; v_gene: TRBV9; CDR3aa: CASSVGASRGDSEQFF; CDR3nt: TGTGCCAGCAGCGTAGGGGCTAGTCGGGGTGACAGTGAGCAGTTCTTC
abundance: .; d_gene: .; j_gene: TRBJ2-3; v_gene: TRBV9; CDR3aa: CASSVGQRVGSGTDTQYF; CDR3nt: TGTGCCAGCAGCGTAGGACAGCGTGTGGGGTCGGGTACAGATACGCAGTATTTT
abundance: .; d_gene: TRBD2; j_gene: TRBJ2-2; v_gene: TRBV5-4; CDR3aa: CASSLAGTTNTGELFF; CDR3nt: TGTGCCAGCAGCTTAGCCGGGACTACCAACACCGGGGAGCTGTTTTTT
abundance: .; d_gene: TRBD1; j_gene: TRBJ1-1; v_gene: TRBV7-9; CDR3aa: CASSPTGLIAEAFF; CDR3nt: TGTGCCAGCAGTCCGACAGGGTTGATCGCTGAAGCTTTCTTT
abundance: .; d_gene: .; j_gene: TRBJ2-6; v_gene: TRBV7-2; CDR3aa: CASSLSPDEGANVLTF; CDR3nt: TGTGCCAGCAGCTTATCTCCGGATGAGGGGGCCAACGTCCTGACTTTC
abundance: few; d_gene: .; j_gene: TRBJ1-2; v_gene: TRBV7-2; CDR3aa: CAKTDFGSRRNYGYTF; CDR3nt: TGTGCCAAGACGGACTTCGGTTCCAGGCGGAACTATGGCTACACCTTC
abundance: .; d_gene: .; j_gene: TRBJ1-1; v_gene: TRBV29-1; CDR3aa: CSGLRTEAFF; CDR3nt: TGCAGCGGCCTTCGGACTGAAGCTTTCTTT
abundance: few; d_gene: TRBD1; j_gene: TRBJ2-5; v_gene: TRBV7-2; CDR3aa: CASSSSGTGSETQYF; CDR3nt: TGTGCCAGCAGCTCCTCCGGGACAGGGAGTGAGACCCAGTACTTC
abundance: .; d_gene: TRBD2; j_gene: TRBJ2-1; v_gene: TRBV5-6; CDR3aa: CASSTGGSSYNEQFF; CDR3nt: TGTGCCAGCAGCACGGGGGGTAGCTCCTACAATGAGCAGTTCTTC
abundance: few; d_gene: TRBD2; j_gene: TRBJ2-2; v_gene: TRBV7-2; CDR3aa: CASSLRPTSGNTGELFF; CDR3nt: TGTGCCAGCAGCTTACGACCGACTAGCGGGAACACCGGGGAGCTGTTTTTT
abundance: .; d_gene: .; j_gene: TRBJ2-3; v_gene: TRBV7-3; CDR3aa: CASSFSSTRDTQYF; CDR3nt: TGTGCCAGCAGCTTCTCTTCGACCCGAGATACGCAGTATTTT
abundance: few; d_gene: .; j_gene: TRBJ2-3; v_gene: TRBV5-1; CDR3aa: CASSLAGSPTDTQYF; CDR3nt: TGCGCCAGCAGCTTGGCCGGTAGCCCCACAGATACGCAGTATTTT
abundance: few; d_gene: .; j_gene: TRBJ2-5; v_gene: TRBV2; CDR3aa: CASSDSLTQYF; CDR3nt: TGTGCCAGCAGTGACTCGTTGACTCAGTACTTC
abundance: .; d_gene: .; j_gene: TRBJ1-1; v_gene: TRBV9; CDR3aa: CASSVGQPNTEAFF; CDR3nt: TGTGCCAGCAGCGTAGGACAGCCGAACACTGAAGCTTTCTTT
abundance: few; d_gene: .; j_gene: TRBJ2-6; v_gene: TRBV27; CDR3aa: CASSVRGGANVLTF; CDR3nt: TGTGCCAGCTCGGTCAGGGGCGGGGCCAACGTCCTGACTTTC
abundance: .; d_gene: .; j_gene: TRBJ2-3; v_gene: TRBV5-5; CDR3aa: CASSSQAQRPTDTQYF; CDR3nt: TGTGCCAGCAGCTCCCAGGCCCAAAGGCCCACAGATACGCAGTATTTT
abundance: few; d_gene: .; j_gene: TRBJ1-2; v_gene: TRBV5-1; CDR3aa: CASSYDSSYGYTF; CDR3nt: TGCGCCAGCAGCTACGACAGTTCCTATGGCTACACCTTC
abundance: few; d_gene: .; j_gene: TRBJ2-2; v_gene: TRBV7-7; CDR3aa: CASSHPSTGELFF; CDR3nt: TGTGCCAGCAGCCACCCTAGCACCGGGGAGCTGTTTTTT
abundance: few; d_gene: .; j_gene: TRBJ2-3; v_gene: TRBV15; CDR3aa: CATSRVTDTQYF; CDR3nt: TGTGCCACCAGCAGAGTCACAGATACGCAGTATTTT
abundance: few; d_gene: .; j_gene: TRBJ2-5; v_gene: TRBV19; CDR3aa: CASSALLRETQYF; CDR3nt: TGTGCCAGTAGTGCCCTTTTGCGAGAGACCCAGTACTTC
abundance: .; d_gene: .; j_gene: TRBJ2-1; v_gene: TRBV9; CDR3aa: CASSTYGGSANEQFF; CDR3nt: TGTGCCAGCAGCACCTACGGGGGTAGTGCCAATGAGCAGTTCTTC
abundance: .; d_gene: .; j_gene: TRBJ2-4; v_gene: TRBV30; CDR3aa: CAWSQTENIQYF; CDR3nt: TGTGCCTGGAGCCAGACAGAAAACATTCAGTACTTC
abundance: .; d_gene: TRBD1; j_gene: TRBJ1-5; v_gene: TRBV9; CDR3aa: CASSVQGGDQPQHF; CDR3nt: TGTGCCAGCAGCGTACAAGGGGGCGATCAGCCCCAGCATTTT
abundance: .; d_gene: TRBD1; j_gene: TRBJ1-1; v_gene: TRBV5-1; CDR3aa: CASSPRDRGRATEAFF; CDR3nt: TGCGCCAGCAGCCCACGGGACAGGGGCCGGGCCACTGAAGCTTTCTTT
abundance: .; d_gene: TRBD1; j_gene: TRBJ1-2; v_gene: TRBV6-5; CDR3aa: CASSRDRGYGYTF; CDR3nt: TGTGCCAGCAGCCGAGACAGGGGCTATGGCTACACCTTC
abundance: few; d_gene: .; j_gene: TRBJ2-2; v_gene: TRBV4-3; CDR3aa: CASSHGGVAGGELFF; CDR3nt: TGCGCCAGCAGCCATGGCGGAGTCGCTGGCGGGGAGCTGTTTTTT
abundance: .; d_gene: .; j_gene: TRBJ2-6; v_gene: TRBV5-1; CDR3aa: CASSLTGQSSGANVLTF; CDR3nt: TGCGCCAGCAGCTTGACGGGACAATCCTCTGGGGCCAACGTCCTGACTTTC
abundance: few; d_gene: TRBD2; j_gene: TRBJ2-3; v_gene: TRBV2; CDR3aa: CASSPIGLANTQYF; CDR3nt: TGTGCCAGCAGTCCAATAGGACTAGCTAATACGCAGTATTTT
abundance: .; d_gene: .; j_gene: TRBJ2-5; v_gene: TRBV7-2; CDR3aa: CASSLEGWAQETQYF; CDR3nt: TGTGCCAGCAGCTTAGAGGGATGGGCTCAAGAGACCCAGTACTTC
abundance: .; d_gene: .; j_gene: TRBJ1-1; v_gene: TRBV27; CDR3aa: CASSSRTGPEGTEAFF; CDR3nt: TGTGCCAGCAGTTCCCGGACGGGACCGGAGGGCACTGAAGCTTTCTTT
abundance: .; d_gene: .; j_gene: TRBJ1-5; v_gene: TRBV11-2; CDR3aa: CASSGWGNNQPQHF; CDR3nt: TGTGCCAGCAGCGGCTGGGGCAACAATCAGCCCCAGCATTTT
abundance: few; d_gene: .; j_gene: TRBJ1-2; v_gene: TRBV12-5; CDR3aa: CASGLPGIYGYTF; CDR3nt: TGTGCTAGTGGTTTGCCAGGGATATATGGCTACACCTTC
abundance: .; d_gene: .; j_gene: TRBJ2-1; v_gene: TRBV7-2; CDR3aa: CASSFAGFNNEQFF; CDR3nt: TGTGCCAGCAGCTTCGCAGGGTTTAACAATGAGCAGTTCTTC
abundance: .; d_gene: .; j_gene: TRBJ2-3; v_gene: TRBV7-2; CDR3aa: CASSLEGLSTDTQYF; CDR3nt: TGTGCCAGCAGCTTAGAAGGTCTTAGCACAGATACGCAGTATTTT
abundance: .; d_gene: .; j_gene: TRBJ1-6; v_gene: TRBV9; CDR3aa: CASSVGDNRKLISSPLHF; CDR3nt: TGTGCCAGCAGCGTAGGGGACAACCGAAAACTCATAAGCTCACCCCTCCACTTT
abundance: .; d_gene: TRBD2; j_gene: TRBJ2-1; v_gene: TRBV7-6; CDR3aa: CASSSETSGIGPSYNEQFF; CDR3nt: TGTGCCAGCAGCTCGGAGACTAGCGGGATAGGACCCTCCTACAATGAGCAGTTCTTC
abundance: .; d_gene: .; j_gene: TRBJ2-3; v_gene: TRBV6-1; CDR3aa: CASSESGNTQYF; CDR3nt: TGTGCCAGCAGTGAATCGGGGAATACGCAGTATTTT
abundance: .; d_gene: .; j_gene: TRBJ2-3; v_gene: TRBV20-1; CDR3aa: CSARDPDTQYF; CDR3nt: TGCAGTGCTAGGGACCCGGATACGCAGTATTTT
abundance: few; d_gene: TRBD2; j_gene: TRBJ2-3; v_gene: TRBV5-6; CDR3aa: CASSSLAGRDTQYF; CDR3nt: TGTGCCAGCAGCTCGCTAGCGGGAAGGGATACGCAGTATTTT
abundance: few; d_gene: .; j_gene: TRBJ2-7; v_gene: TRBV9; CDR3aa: CASSPRDTATYEQYF; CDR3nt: TGTGCCAGCAGCCCCCGGGACACCGCCACCTACGAGCAGTACTTC
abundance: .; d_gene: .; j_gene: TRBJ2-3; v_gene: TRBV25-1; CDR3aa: CASSEVLGSTDTQYF; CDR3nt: TGTGCCAGCAGTGAAGTCCTGGGTAGCACAGATACGCAGTATTTT
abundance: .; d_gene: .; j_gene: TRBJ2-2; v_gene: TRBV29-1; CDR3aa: CSVLEGATGELFF; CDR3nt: TGCAGCGTTTTAGAGGGAGCCACCGGGGAGCTGTTTTTT
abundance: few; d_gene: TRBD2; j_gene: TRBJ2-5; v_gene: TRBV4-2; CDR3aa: CASSHRLAGGGETQYF; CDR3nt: TGTGCCAGCAGCCACCGACTAGCGGGAGGGGGTGAGACCCAGTACTTC
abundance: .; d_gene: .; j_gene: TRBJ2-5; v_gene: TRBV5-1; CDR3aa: CASSLGRQETQYF; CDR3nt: TGCGCCAGCAGCTTGGGTAGACAAGAGACCCAGTACTTC